This entry describes one T cell receptor beta chain. The antigen is unknown. The sample comes from a study of vaccination and CD4 T cells after COVID-19. Broader study findings: Convalescent participants were relatively few, and none had early post-infection timepoints studied.

Treatment given: 10-day PBMC culture with coronavirus spike peptide pools or control peptides (ViraFEST assay). ViraFEST used peptide pools to expand antigen-specific T cells and subsequently sequenced their TCRs. With the Oncomine TCR Beta short-read assay, DNA from cultured CD4+ T cells was sequenced. A single record per CDR3 protein comes from TCRdb applying MiXCR to the PCR reads. The table has approximately 16,000 distinct CDR3 sequences, roughly 57% seen once. The CDR3 totals 18 residues. V lost 6 bases and J lost 5; bases outside the gene matches: 14. Germline V gives CDR1 SGHAT, CDR2 FQDESV (reference sequence).

The genes are TRBV11-1 and TRBJ2-2; 11 bases line up with TRBD2. The sequenced sample was CD4+ T cells from blood, cultured in vitro. This sequence originates from a human donor who had recovered from COVID-19. As DNA, the CDR3 is TGTGCCAGCAGGCCCACTAGCGGGAGCCCACGAGGAACCGGGGAGCTGTTTTTT. Amino acid sequence: CASRPTSGSPRGTGELFF.